The 4 T cell receptor beta chains presented below share a single source sample, sequenced in a study of blood T cell repertoires in COVID-19. Libraries were prepared by immunoSEQ multiplex PCR; TCRdb keeps only in-frame clonotypes and omits some of them. The table records about 11,000 clones, about 71% of them present only once. The sequencing input was peripheral blood. The receptors were gathered from a man between 60 and 75 years old with COVID-19, enrolled during active disease.

This clone was counted between two and nine times. The CDR3 protein is CASSQENLGAHYGYTF. The CDR3 DNA reads TGTGCCAGCAGCCAAGAGAACCTGGGGGCCCACTATGGCTACACCTTC. The rearrangement uses TRBV14 and TRBJ1-2; TRBD1 might be the D (6 bases). CDR3 size: 16 residues. The germline V gene encodes CDR1 SGHDN and CDR2 FVKESK. Trimming took 0 bases from V and 3 from J, leaving 14 bases between them.

The chain combines TRBV6-5 with TRBJ2-5; 10 positions match TRBD1. This CDR3 is 14 amino acids long. With V trimmed by 6 bases and J by 5 bases, 6 bases remained unmatched. Germline loops: CDR1 MNHEY, CDR2 SVGAGI. CDR3 protein: CASSGTGARETQYF. The CDR3 coding sequence is TGTGCCAGCAGCGGGACAGGGGCACGCGAGACCCAGTACTTC.

This rearrangement joins TRBV28 to TRBJ1-4, with 7 bases fitting TRBD1. Germline-derived CDR1 and CDR2 are MDHEN and SYDVKM. The CDR3 consists of 16 residues. V lost 7 bases and J lost 6; bases outside the gene matches: 14. In DNA, the CDR3 is TGTGCCAGCACCTTCGACAGGGCGAGTGTCGATGAAAAACTGTTTTTT. It yields the protein CASTFDRASVDEKLFF.

V gene TRBV6-5 combines with J gene TRBJ1-6; D may be TRBD1 (5 bases). Per the germline V gene, CDR1 is MNHEY and CDR2 is SVGAGI. Trimming cost V 2 bases and J 2 bases, with 7 bases left between them. The CDR3 totals 15 residues. CDR3 DNA sequence: TGTGCCAGCAGTTACGCGACAGCCTATAATTCACCCCTCCACTTT. Translating gives CASSYATAYNSPLHF.